Listed here is a single TCR beta chain. The antigen is unknown. The length of the CDR3 is 14 residues. V dropped 5 bases and J dropped 5; count of bases not matched to a gene: 6. Germline values: CDR1 LNHDA, CDR2 SQIVND (reference sequence). The data belong to a study of vaccination and CD4 T cells after COVID-19. Sequenced with the Oncomine TCR Beta short-read assay was DNA taken from cultured CD4+ T cells. In TCRdb, the PCR reads were re-called with MiXCR into one record per CDR3 protein. Here the sample spans roughly 20,000 distinct CDR3 sequences, 78% being singletons. Treatment noted: approximately nine-day PBMC culture with coronavirus spike peptide pools or control peptides (ViraFEST assay).

Sequencing used CD4+ T cells from blood, cultured in vitro, obtained after SARS-CoV-2 vaccination. The sequence came from a human donor who received a COVID-19 vaccine. The chain carries TRBV19 and TRBJ1-1; TRBD1 matches at 9 bases. The CDR3 nucleotides are TGTGCCAGTAGTCGACAGGGGGGAATAACTGAAGCTTTCTTT. Encoded protein: CASSRQGGITEAFF.